This record looks at one T cell receptor (beta chain) sequence and its context. The germline V gene encodes CDR1 SGHAT and CDR2 FQNNGV. The CDR3 sequence is 13 residues long. The ends were cut back, 5 bases at V and 5 bases at J, with 13 bases in the middle. This specimen comes from a study of blood T cells in healthy people across ages. With a J-beta primer mix and a sample-barcoded 5' primer, a second PCR ran roughly 6 to 11 cycles. TCRdb reprocessed the 5' RACE reads with MiXCR, giving one entry per CDR3 protein. The data contain under 1 million distinct CDR3 sequences, roughly 44% of them singletons.

This TCR was sampled from a man in his sixties in good health. The chain joins TRBV11-2 to TRBJ2-7, with no clear D. The sample comprised blood. The CDR3 is CASSVSGFNEQYF. The CDR3 bases are TGTGCCAGCAGCGTGTCCGGGTTCAACGAGCAGTACTTC.